The 3 T cell receptor beta chains in this list originate from one sample, sequenced in a study of immune evolution from preneoplasia to lung adenocarcinoma. TCRdb keeps only in-frame clones here, not all; method: immunoSEQ multiplex PCR. The sample consists of 3,500 or so clones, roughly 77% of them appearing once. Input material: FFPE minimally invasive lung adenocarcinoma tissue. The source is a person aged 55-79 years with lung adenocarcinoma.

The chain is built from TRBV4-2 and TRBJ1-2, with D perhaps TRBD1 (5 bases). Germline-derived CDR1 and CDR2 are LGHNA and YNFKEQ. CDR3 length equals 16 residues. V was shortened by 2 bases and J by 4 bases, with 17 bases between the two germline ends. CDR3 nucleotide sequence: TGTGCCAGCAGCCAAAGCATGGGAGAGGGGCTCTATGGCTACACCTTC. Protein sequence: CASSQSMGEGLYGYTF.

V usage is TRBV5-1 and J usage is TRBJ2-5; weak D call: TRBD1 (7 bases). Between the trimmed V and J ends, which lost 4 bases and 4 bases, there was a span of 17 bases. The length of the CDR3 is 15 residues. Germline V gene sequence: CDR1 SGHRS, CDR2 YFSETQ. The CDR3 region is CASSDPAGQRETQYF. Here the CDR3 DNA reads TGCGCCAGCAGCGACCCGGCGGGACAGAGAGAGACCCAGTACTTC.

This chain uses TRBV7-6 with TRBJ1-1; tentatively, D is TRBD1 (5 bases). The V end lost 5 bases, the J end lost 2 bases, and 9 bases lay between the germline ends. CDR1 SGHVS and CDR2 FNYEAQ come from the germline V gene. There are 13 residues in the CDR3. CDR3 bases: TGTGCCAGCAGCCAGGACACAAACACTGAAGCTTTCTTT. Protein product: CASSQDTNTEAFF.